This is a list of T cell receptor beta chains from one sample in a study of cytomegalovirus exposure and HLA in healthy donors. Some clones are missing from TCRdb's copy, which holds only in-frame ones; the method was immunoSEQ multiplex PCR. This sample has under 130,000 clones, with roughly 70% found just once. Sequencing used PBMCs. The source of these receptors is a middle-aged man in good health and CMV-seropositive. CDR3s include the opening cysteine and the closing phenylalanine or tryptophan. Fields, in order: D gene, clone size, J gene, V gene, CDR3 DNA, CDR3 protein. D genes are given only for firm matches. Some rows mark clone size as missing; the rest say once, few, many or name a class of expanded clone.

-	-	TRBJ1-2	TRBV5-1	TGCGCCAGCAGCTTGGAAGGGAGCTATGGCTACACCTTC	CASSLEGSYGYTF
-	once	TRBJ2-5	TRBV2	TGTGCCAGCAGTGAAACTACACCCCAAGAGACCCAGTACTTC	CASSETTPQETQYF
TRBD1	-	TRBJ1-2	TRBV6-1	TGTGCCAGCAGCATTAGGACAGGGCAGAAGGATGGCTACACCTTC	CASSIRTGQKDGYTF
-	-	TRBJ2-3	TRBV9	TGTGCCAGCAGCGTAGCGGGGAGCTTATTCACAGATACGCAGTATTTT	CASSVAGSLFTDTQYF
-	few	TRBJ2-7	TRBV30	TGTGCCTGGAGTGAGTGGAGGCGGGCCTACTCCTACGAGCAGTACTTC	CAWSEWRRAYSYEQYF
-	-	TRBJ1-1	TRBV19	TGTGCCAGTAGTATCCCCCTCGGACACTGGGGAGCTTTCTTT	CASSIPLGHWGAFF
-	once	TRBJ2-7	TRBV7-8	TGTGCCAGCAGCCTTTACAGGGACGAGCAGTACTTC	CASSLYRDEQYF
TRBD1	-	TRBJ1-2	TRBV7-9	TGTGCCAGCAGCTTACCGAAGTTAGGACAGGGTGGCTATGGCTACACCTTC	CASSLPKLGQGGYGYTF
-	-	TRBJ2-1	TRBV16	TGTGCCAGCAGCCAATCTAGTAATGAGCAGTTCTTC	CASSQSSNEQFF
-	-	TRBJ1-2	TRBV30	TGTGCCTGGAGGCAACTGCAAACCCGTAACTATGGCTACACCTTC	CAWRQLQTRNYGYTF